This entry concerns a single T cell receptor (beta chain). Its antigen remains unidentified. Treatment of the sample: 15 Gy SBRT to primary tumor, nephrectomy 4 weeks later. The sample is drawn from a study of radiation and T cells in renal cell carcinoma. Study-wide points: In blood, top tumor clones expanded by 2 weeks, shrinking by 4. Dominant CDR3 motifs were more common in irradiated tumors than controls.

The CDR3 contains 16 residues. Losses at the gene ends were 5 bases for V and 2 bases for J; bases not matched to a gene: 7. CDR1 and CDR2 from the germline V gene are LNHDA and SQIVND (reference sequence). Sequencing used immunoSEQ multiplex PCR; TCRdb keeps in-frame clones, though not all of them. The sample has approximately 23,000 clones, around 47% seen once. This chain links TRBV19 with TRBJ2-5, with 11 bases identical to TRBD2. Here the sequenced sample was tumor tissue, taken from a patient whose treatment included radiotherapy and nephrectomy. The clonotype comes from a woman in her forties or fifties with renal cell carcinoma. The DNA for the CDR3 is TGTGCCAGTAGTCCCGGGACTAGCGGCTATCAAGAGACCCAGTACTTC. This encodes CASSPGTSGYQETQYF.